This T cell receptor beta chain was documented in a study of regulatory T cells in long-lasting Graves disease. CDR3-region Arm-PCR and iRepertoire HTBI primers produced the TCR beta libraries. Each CDR3 protein gets one entry after TCRdb re-called the multiplex PCR reads with MiXCR. Seen here are 400,000 to 600,000 distinct CDR3 sequences, approximately 21% observed once, and the top ten hold roughly 7%. Study-level results: The TCR repertoire of persistent Graves' patients was less diverse than that of newly diagnosed ones.

This clonotype was picked up a small number of times. Its antigen is currently unknown. The ends were cut back, 10 bases at V and 2 bases at J, with 12 bases in the middle. Germline values: CDR1 MNHEY, CDR2 SMNVEV (reference sequence). The CDR3 is 13 residues long. Time point specified: persistent/refractory GD, antithyroid drugs over 5 years with positive TRAb. After RNA was extracted from PBMCs, the TCR library was made from it. Staff drew nine milliliters of peripheral blood into EDTA tubes. This sequence originates from a female donor with Graves disease. The sequencing used peripheral blood mononuclear cells (PBMCs), collected when the disease was refractory, from a patient treated with antithyroid drugs. V gene TRBV27 combines with J gene TRBJ1-3; D possibly corresponds to TRBD1 (5 bases). The CDR3 DNA is TGTGCCACCTCTTTGGGGGCTGGAAACACCATATATTTT. It translates to CATSLGAGNTIYF.